The 11 T cell receptor beta chains listed next were all sequenced from one sample in a study of blood T cell repertoires in COVID-19 (dated by TCRdb to 2019 to 2021). Receptor libraries were prepared by the immunoSEQ multiplex PCR assay. TCRdb limited this immuneACCESS table to in-frame rearrangements with V and J called. A share of clones is missing; checked studies link under half to unresolved V genes, and the rest is unexplained. The sample table contains about 170,000 clones; only one count was recorded for around 82% of them. The ten largest clonotypes hold around 2% of the sample. The sample comprised peripheral blood. The receptors originated from a woman aged 80 or over with acute or convalescent COVID-19.

This sequence joins TRBV5-6 and TRBJ1-1; weak D call: TRBD1 (5 bases). Germline V gene sequence: CDR1 SGHDT, CDR2 YYEEEE. This CDR3 comprises 16 residues. Between the trimmed V and J ends, which lost 2 bases and 5 bases, there was a span of 19 bases. CDR3 amino acids: CASSFQWGRAGTEAFF. The CDR3 nucleotides are TGTGCCAGCAGCTTTCAATGGGGCAGGGCAGGGACTGAAGCTTTCTTT.

The chain joins TRBV30 to TRBJ2-1; 7 bases agree with TRBD2. From germline, CDR1 is GTSNPN and CDR2 SVGIG (reference sequence). Unmatched junction bases numbered 12, after V lost 8 bases and J lost 11 bases. The CDR3 extends over 12 amino acids. DNA for the CDR3: TGTGCCCACAATCCCGGACTAGGGAAGCAGTTCTTC. Encoded protein: CAHNPGLGKQFF.

This clone was seen only a few times. The chain recombines TRBV6-5 with TRBJ1-1, with D possibly matching TRBD1 (5 bases). The CDR3 sequence is 14 residues long. Trimming took 0 bases from V and 1 from J, leaving 6 bases between them. Germline CDR1 reads MNHEY; CDR2 reads SVGAGI. The CDR3 region is CASSYSQGNTEAFF. The CDR3 DNA is TGTGCCAGCAGTTACTCTCAGGGGAACACTGAAGCTTTCTTT.

DNA of the CDR3: TGTGCCAGTAGTATAAGCACAGGATATACTCAGCCCCAGCATTTT. This codes for CASSISTGYTQPQHF. The chain couples TRBV19 to TRBJ1-5, with a tentative D call TRBD1 (5 bases). V was pared by 2 bases and J by 6 bases, with 14 bases between. Germline-derived CDR1 and CDR2 are LNHDA and SQIVND (reference sequence). This CDR3 comprises 15 residues.

The chain combines TRBV10-2 with TRBJ1-5, with TRBD1 matching 9 bases. Germline values: CDR1 WSHSY, CDR2 SAAADI. V lost 5 bases to trimming and J lost 4 bases; unmatched junction nucleotides: 6. This CDR3 comprises 15 residues. In DNA, the CDR3 is TGCGCCAGCAGTTTTTCCGGGACAGGGAATCAGCCCCAGCATTTT. Encoded protein: CASSFSGTGNQPQHF.

This chain joins TRBV7-2 and TRBJ1-1, with 7 bases fitting TRBD1. The trim removed 5 bases at V and 0 bases at J, leaving 9 bases unmatched. The germline CDR1 and CDR2 sequences are SGHTA and FQGNSA. The CDR3 sequence is 16 residues long. DNA of the CDR3: TGTGCCAGCAGCCAAACAGCAGGGGGTATGAACACTGAAGCTTTCTTT. Translation: CASSQTAGGMNTEAFF.

The chain couples TRBV6-2 or TRBV6-3 to TRBJ1-1; tentatively, D is TRBD1 (5 bases). The length of the CDR3 is 14 residues. Deletions cut 5 bases from V and 0 bases from J, with 10 bases between. Germline-derived CDR1 and CDR2 are MNHEY and SVGEGT. The CDR3 DNA reads TGTGCCAGCAGTAGCAGGGCCTTGAACACTGAAGCTTTCTTT. This sequence encodes CASSSRALNTEAFF.

The V and J genes are TRBV7-9 and TRBJ2-7; D is possibly TRBD1 (6 bases). The germline V gene has CDR1 SEHNR and CDR2 FQNEAQ (reference sequence). The CDR3 is 16 residues long. Trimming shortened V by 1 base and J by 1 base, and 14 bases separated the two germline ends. The CDR3 sequence is CASSLGSGALSYEQYF. CDR3 DNA: TGTGCCAGCAGCTTAGGCTCAGGGGCGCTATCCTACGAGCAGTACTTC.

The chain couples TRBV3-1 (or the pseudogene TRBV3-2) to TRBJ2-1, with 8 positions matching TRBD2. The CDR3 loop spans 17 amino acids. With V trimmed by 1 base and J by 4 bases, 9 bases remained unmatched. CDR1 is LGHDT, CDR2 YNNKEL, per germline (reference sequence). The CDR3 sequence is CASSQVGAGENYNEQFF. The CDR3 nucleotides are TGTGCCAGCAGCCAAGTCGGAGCGGGAGAGAATTACAATGAGCAGTTCTTC.

The chain uses TRBV25-1 and TRBJ2-7, with D tentatively TRBD1 (5 bases). The V gene's germline CDR1 is MGHDK and CDR2 SYGVNS. The V gene lost 8 bases and the J gene lost 0 bases, with 17 bases spanning the gap. The CDR3 loop spans 15 amino acids. In DNA form, the CDR3 reads TGTGCCAGCCCGAACCTAACAGGTCCCTCCTACGAGCAGTACTTC. Translating it yields CASPNLTGPSYEQYF.

This clone turned up a few times. V gene TRBV9 combines with J gene TRBJ2-7; 7 bases are shared with TRBD2. There are 14 residues in the CDR3. The ends lost 0 bases at V and 3 bases at J; junction bases unmatched: 3. Germline V gives CDR1 SGDLS, CDR2 YYNGEE. The chain's CDR3 is CASSVGGGVYEQYF. The DNA for the CDR3 is TGTGCCAGCAGCGTAGGGGGAGGGGTCTACGAGCAGTACTTC. The full variable domain, completed using reference TRBV9 and TRBJ2-7, is DSGVTQTPKHLITATGQRVTLRCSPRSGDLSVYWYQQSLDQGLQFLIQYYNGEERAKGNILERFSAQQFPDLHSELNLSSLELGDSALYFCASSVGGGVYEQYFGPGTRLTVT.